A selection of T cell receptor beta chains follows, all from one sample in a study of Graves' ophthalmopathy and Graves' hyperthyroidism. TCRdb re-derived calls from the multiplex PCR reads in MiXCR, one entry per CDR3 protein. The data show around 520,000 distinct CDR3 sequences, approximately 35% seen once. The sequenced sample was peripheral blood or thyroid tissue (not recorded which). The origin of the receptors is an adult man with Graves' hyperthyroidism. Each CDR3 is given without its conserved first and last residue. Some rows have no size entry. The others give once, few or many, or a class for an expanded clone.

V	J	size	CDR3
TRBV7-2	TRBJ2-3	-	ASSLRGGFGTDTQY
TRBV20-1	TRBJ1-1	many	SAIIRSKGNTEAF
TRBV28	TRBJ1-4	-	ASRNGIKGEKLF
TRBV10-3	TRBJ2-7	-	AINPGQGHWEQY
TRBV11-3	TRBJ2-7	many	ASSRTRVGYEQY
TRBV15	TRBJ2-5	once	ATSRETGSGSETQY
TRBV10-3	TRBJ1-2	many	AIRTPTGYGYT
TRBV20-1	TRBJ2-2	many	SARGMERNTGELF
TRBV3-1	TRBJ2-7	many	ASSRPSGGPSSYEQY
TRBV10-3	TRBJ1-5	many	ATARGEGGIDQPQH
TRBV20-1	TRBJ1-2	-	SARDEGQGNGYT
TRBV20-1	TRBJ2-3	-	SASSASTDTQY
TRBV29-1	TRBJ1-6	-	SVDGGTASSPLH
TRBV9	TRBJ2-3	few	ASSTWDHQSSDTQY
TRBV9	TRBJ1-1	many	ASSVNSMNTEAF
TRBV28	TRBJ2-7	-	ACSLGTAYEQY
TRBV7-9	-	-	ASSYPDRAGNEQF
TRBV7-9	TRBJ2-7	-	ASSLQQGNEQY
TRBV5-8	TRBJ1-3	many	ASSDDYSGNTIY
TRBV2	TRBJ2-5	many	ASSGVTGIQETQY
TRBV4-2	TRBJ2-5	many	ASSQDRNRGETQY
TRBV19	TRBJ1-5	-	ASSMEREGSNQPQH
TRBV6-2/TRBV6-3	TRBJ2-7	-	ATATIPGQGFYEQY
TRBV6-5	TRBJ2-7	-	ASSSGTGGIYEQY
TRBV10-3	TRBJ2-2	-	AISAFGELF
TRBV24-1	TRBJ2-2	-	ATSDYRGRGRTGELF
TRBV25-1	TRBJ2-7	once	ASSGLLAGFYEQY
TRBV7-2	TRBJ2-7	many	ASSFGLAMNEQY
TRBV2	TRBJ1-4	few	ASRYTVATNEKLF
TRBV24-1	TRBJ2-7	many	ATSDRDRAYEQY
TRBV7-2	TRBJ2-3	-	ASSPGLGTQY